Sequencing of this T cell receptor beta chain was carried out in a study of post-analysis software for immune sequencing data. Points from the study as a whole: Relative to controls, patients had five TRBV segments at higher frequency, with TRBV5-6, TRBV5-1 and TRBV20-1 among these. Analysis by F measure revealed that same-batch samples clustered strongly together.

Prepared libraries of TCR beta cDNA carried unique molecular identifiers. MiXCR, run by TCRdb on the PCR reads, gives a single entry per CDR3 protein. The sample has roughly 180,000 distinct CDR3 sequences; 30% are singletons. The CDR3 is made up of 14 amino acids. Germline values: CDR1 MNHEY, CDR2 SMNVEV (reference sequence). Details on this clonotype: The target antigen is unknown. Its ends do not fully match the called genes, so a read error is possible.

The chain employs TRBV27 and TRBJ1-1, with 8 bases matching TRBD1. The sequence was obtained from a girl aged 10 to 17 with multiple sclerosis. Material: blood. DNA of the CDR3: TGTGCCAGCAGGTTATCAGGGGGCTATTTTGAAGCTTTCTTT. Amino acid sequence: CASRLSGGYFEAFF.